Below are 8 T cell receptor beta chains sequenced from a single sample in a study of blood T cell repertoires in COVID-19. Method: immunoSEQ multiplex PCR; TCRdb's copy keeps in-frame clones and lacks some. The sample holds 200,000 to 300,000 clones, over 80% seen once. The material sequenced was peripheral blood. The receptors were sampled from a woman between 55 and 75 years old with active or convalescent COVID-19.

This chain uses TRBV15 with TRBJ1-5, with no clear D. With 2 bases removed from V and 3 bases from J, the gap between germline ends came to 5 bases. CDR3 length equals 13 residues. From germline, CDR1 is LNHNV and CDR2 YYDKDF (reference sequence). The CDR3 spells CATSRLANQPQHF. CDR3 in DNA: TGTGCCACCAGCAGACTAGCCAATCAGCCCCAGCATTTT.

The chain carries TRBV6-2 or TRBV6-3 and TRBJ1-1; the match to TRBD1 covers 8 bases. The CDR3 length is 14 residues. V was clipped by 4 bases and J by 1 base; unmatched bases: 2. From germline, CDR1 is MNHEY and CDR2 SVGEGT. In nucleotides, the CDR3 is TGTGCCAGCAGTTCAGGACAGGGGAACACTGAAGCTTTCTTT. Residues: CASSSGQGNTEAFF.

J is TRBJ2-1 and V is TRBV19; 11 bases are shared with TRBD2. The CDR3 spans 16 residues. CDR1 LNHDA and CDR2 SQIVND come from the germline V gene (reference sequence). Unmatched junction bases numbered 5, after V lost 4 bases and J lost 3 bases. CDR3 in DNA: TGTGCCAGTAGTAACGTTGGGACTAGCGGCTACAATGAGCAGTTCTTC. Its translation is CASSNVGTSGYNEQFF.

The J gene is TRBJ2-2, the V gene TRBV6-6; 8 nucleotides agree with TRBD1. Germline trimming cut 3 bases from V and 7 bases from J; bases unmatched to any gene: 10. The CDR3 is 16 amino acids. CDR1 MNHNY and CDR2 SVGAGI come from the germline V gene (reference sequence). In DNA, the CDR3 is TGTGCCAGCAGTTATTCTTCAGGGGGCGCCTACGGGGAGCTGTTTTTT. Its translation: CASSYSSGGAYGELFF.

This chain uses TRBV11-3 with TRBJ2-7, with D possibly matching TRBD1 (7 bases). CDR1 is SGHNT and CDR2 is YENEEA in the germline V gene. Trimming removed 3 bases at V and 7 bases at J, with 22 bases between. This CDR3 is built from 16 residues. As DNA, the CDR3 is TGTGCCAGCAGCTTCTATTTCGGAGGGGGCTCTGGGGAGCAGTACTTC. Translating gives CASSFYFGGGSGEQYF.

The genes are TRBV28 and TRBJ1-1; D might be TRBD1 (5 bases). V was cut by 7 bases and J by 8 bases, with 20 bases left in between. Germline assignment: CDR1 MDHEN and CDR2 SYDVKM. The length of the CDR3 is 14 residues. The CDR3, as DNA: TGTGCCAGCATGTTCCGTCTCGGGGGAACCGAAGCTTTCTTT. The encoded protein is CASMFRLGGTEAFF.

The CDR3 spells CASSYSQEKDGYTF. CDR3 coding DNA: TGTGCCAGCAGTTACAGCCAGGAAAAGGATGGCTACACCTTC. The chain uses TRBV6-5 and TRBJ1-2, with D uncertain. The germline V gene has CDR1 MNHEY and CDR2 SVGAGI. Trimming took off 2 bases at V and 6 bases at J, with 13 bases between the two ends. The CDR3 has 14 residues.

This chain joins TRBV6-6 and TRBJ2-1, with 8 bases that match TRBD1. This CDR3 comprises 15 residues. CDR1 is MNHNY and CDR2 is SVGAGI in the germline V gene (reference sequence). V lost 6 bases, J lost 2 bases, and 6 bases stayed unmatched. The CDR3 loop is CASRSRQGTYNEQFF. The DNA of the CDR3 is TGTGCCAGCAGATCCCGACAGGGGACCTACAATGAGCAGTTCTTC.